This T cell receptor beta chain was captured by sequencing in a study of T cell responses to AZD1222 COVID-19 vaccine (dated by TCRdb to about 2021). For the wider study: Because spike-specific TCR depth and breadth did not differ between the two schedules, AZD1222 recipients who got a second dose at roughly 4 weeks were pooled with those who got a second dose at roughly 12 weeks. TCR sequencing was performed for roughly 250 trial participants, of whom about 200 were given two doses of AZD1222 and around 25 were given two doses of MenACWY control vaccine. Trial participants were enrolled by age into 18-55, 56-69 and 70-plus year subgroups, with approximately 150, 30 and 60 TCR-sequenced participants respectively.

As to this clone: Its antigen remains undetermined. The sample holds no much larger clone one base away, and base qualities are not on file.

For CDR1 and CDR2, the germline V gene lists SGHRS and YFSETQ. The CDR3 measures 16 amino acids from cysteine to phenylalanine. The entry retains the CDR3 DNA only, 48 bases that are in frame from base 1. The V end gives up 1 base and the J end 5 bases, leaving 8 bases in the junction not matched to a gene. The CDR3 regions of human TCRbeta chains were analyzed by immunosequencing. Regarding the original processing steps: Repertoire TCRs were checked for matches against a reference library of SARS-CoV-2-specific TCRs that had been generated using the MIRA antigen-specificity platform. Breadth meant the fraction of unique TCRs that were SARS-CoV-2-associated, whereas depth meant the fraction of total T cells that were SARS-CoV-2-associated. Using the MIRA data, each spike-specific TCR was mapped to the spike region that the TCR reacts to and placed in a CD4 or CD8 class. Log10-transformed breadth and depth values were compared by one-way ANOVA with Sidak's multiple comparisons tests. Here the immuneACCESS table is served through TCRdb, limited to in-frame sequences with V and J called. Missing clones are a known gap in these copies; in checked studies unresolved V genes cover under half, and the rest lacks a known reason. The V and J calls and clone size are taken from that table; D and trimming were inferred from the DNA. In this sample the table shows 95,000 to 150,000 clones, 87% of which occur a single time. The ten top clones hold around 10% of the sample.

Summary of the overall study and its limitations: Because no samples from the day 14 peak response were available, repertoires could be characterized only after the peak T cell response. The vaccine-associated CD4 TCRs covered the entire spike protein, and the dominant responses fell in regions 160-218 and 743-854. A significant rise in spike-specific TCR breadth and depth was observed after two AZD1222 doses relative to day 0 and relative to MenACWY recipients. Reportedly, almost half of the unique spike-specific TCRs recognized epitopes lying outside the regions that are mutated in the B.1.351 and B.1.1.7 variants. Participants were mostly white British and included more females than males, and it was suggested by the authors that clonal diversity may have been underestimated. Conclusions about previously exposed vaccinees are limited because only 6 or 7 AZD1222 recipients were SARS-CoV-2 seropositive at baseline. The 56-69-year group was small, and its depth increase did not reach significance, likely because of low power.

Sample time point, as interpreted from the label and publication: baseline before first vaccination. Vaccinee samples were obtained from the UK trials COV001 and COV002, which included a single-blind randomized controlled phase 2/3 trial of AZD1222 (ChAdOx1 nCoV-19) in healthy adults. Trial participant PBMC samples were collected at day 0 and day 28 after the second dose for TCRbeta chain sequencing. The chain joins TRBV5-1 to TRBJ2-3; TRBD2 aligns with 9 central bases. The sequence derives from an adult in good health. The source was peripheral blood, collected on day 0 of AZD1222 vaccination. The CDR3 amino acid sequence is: CASSLSSLAGRDTQYF. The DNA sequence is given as TGCGCCAGCAGCTTGAGTTCACTAGCGGGCAGAGATACGCAGTATTTT. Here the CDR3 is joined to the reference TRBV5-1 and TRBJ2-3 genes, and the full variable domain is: KAGVTQTPRYLIKTRGQQVTLSCSPISGHRSVSWYQQTPGQGLQFLFEYFSETQRNKGNFPGRFSGRQFSNSRSEMNVSTLELGDSALYLCASSLSSLAGRDTQYFGPGTRLTVL.